Each of the 6 T cell receptor beta chains below was sequenced from the same sample in a study of blood T cell repertoires in COVID-19. The method was immunoSEQ multiplex PCR; TCRdb's version includes in-frame clones alone and lacks a portion of them. The table records roughly 45,000 clones, 82% of them present only once. Sequencing was done on a sample of peripheral blood. The receptors originated from a woman aged 60 to 75 with acute or convalescent COVID-19.

CDR3 sequence reads: CASSVIIPLHARNTIYF. The CDR3 bases are TGTGCCAGCAGCGTAATTATTCCCTTACACGCACGAAACACCATATATTTT. The V and J genes are TRBV3-1 (or the pseudogene TRBV3-2) and TRBJ1-3; D is uncertain. V lost 5 bases to trimming and J lost 5 bases, with 22 bases between them. The CDR3 runs 17 residues. Germline V lookup: CDR1 LGHDT, CDR2 YNNKEL (reference sequence).

The V call is TRBV3-1 (or the pseudogene TRBV3-2), the J call TRBJ1-1; D is uncertain. Germline CDR1 reads LGHDT; CDR2 reads YNNKEL (reference sequence). Trimming removed 3 bases from V and 4 bases from J, with 21 bases in between. This CDR3 has 17 amino acids. The CDR3 coding sequence is TGTGCCAGCAGCCATCGGCCCCCAGGATTGGTGACCACTGAAGCTTTCTTT. Amino acid sequence: CASSHRPPGLVTTEAFF.

The V gene is TRBV7-2, the J gene TRBJ2-1, with 8 bases identical to TRBD1. The CDR3 spans 15 residues. V was pared by 5 bases and J by 8 bases, with 11 bases of the junction left unmatched. The germline V gene has CDR1 SGHTA and CDR2 FQGNSA. This chain's CDR3 is CASSPPRGQGHEQFF. CDR3 nucleotide sequence: TGTGCCAGCAGCCCTCCCCGCGGACAGGGCCATGAGCAGTTCTTC.

CDR3 nucleotides: TGTGCCAGCAGTTTGGGGACAGGGAGCCACTACGAGCAGTACTTC. This codes for CASSLGTGSHYEQYF. This chain uses TRBV27 with TRBJ2-7; TRBD1 matches 9 bases. The CDR3 sequence is 15 residues long. V shed 3 bases and J 3 bases; nucleotides not matched to a gene: 6. Germline-derived CDR1 and CDR2 are MNHEY and SMNVEV (reference sequence).

This clone was found a few times. The chain has TRBV11-2 and TRBJ2-7; 9 bases match TRBD1. Germline V CDR1 and CDR2: SGHAT, FQNNGV. V trimming: 4 bases; J trimming: 2 bases; junction bases outside the gene matches: 3. The CDR3 totals 14 residues. CDR3 bases: TGTGCCAGCAGCTGGGACAGGGTCACCTACGAGCAGTACTTC. Its translation is CASSWDRVTYEQYF.

The V call is TRBV19, the J call TRBJ2-7; possibly TRBD1 for D (8 bases). This CDR3 is 15 amino acids long. CDR1 and CDR2 (germline): LNHDA, SQIVND (reference sequence). The ends were cut back, 3 bases at V and 3 bases at J, with 15 bases in the middle. The CDR3 nucleotides are TGTGCCAGTAGTATCGGGGGGACAGGAGTCTACGAGCAGTACTTC. Translated: CASSIGGTGVYEQYF.